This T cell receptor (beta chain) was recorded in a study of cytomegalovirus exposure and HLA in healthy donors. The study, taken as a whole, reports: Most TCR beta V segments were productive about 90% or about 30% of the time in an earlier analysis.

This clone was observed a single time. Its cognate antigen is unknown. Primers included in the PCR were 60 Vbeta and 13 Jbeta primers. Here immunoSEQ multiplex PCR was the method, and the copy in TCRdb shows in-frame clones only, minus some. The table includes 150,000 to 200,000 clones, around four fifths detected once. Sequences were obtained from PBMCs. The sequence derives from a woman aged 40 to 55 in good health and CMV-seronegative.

The CDR3 spells CATTTLDPGEKLFF. DNA of the CDR3: TGTGCCACCACAACCCTTGACCCAGGAGAAAAACTGTTTTTT. The chain joins TRBV6-1 to TRBJ1-4; D not certain. Trimming pared 10 bases from V and 8 bases from J, leaving 20 bases between. The CDR3 runs to 14 residues. Per germline, CDR1 MNHNS and CDR2 SASEGT.